The 19 T cell receptor beta chains in this list originate from one sample, sequenced in a study of neurological immune-mediated disorders. TCRdb recomputed calls from the 5' RACE reads with MiXCR, one row per CDR3 protein. This table holds 77,000 or so distinct CDR3 sequences, under 10% found once. Source material: PBMCs. The source is a man between 50 and 59 years old in good health.

This clonotype showed up many times. Here the CDR3 DNA reads TGTGCCAGCTCACCACCGACAGGGGATAATTCACCCCTCCACTTT. It codes for CASSPPTGDNSPLHF. The chain is built from TRBV18 and TRBJ1-6; 8 bases are a match to TRBD1. CDR3 length: 15 residues. The J segment lost 5 bases and the V segment lost 0 bases, leaving 0 bases of the junction unmatched. Germline V gives CDR1 KGHSH, CDR2 LQKENI.

This clonotype was counted at least ten times. This rearrangement joins TRBV27 to TRBJ2-1; 8 bases are shared with TRBD2. This CDR3 comprises 16 residues. The germline CDR1 and CDR2 sequences are MNHEY and SMNVEV (reference sequence). Losses at the gene ends were 4 bases for V and 2 bases for J; bases not matched to a gene: 7. For the CDR3, the DNA is TGTGCCAGCAGTTCATTAGCGGGATCCCCCTACAATGAGCAGTTCTTC. As protein: CASSSLAGSPYNEQFF.

The CDR3 nucleotides read TGTGCCAGCAGCTTAGTCGACGGGGTAGGACAAGAGACCCAGTACTTC. Translating gives CASSLVDGVGQETQYF. The chain has TRBV7-2 and TRBJ2-5, with D perhaps matching TRBD2 (5 bases). CDR1 is SGHTA and CDR2 is FQGNSA in the germline V gene. V was pared by 1 base and J by 2 bases, with 14 bases between. CDR3 length equals 16 residues.

This clonotype came up many times. V is TRBV5-1 and J is TRBJ2-2; TRBD1 agrees at 8 bases. V lost 6 bases to trimming and J lost 5 bases; unmatched junction nucleotides: 9. Germline V lookup: CDR1 SGHRS, CDR2 YFSETQ. The CDR3 length is 15 residues. The CDR3 reads CASNPEQGATGELFF. The DNA of the CDR3 is TGCGCCAGCAACCCCGAGCAGGGGGCGACCGGGGAGCTGTTTTTT.

This clonotype was detected many times. The chain has TRBV28 and TRBJ1-1; D is unresolved. Germline V lookup: CDR1 MDHEN, CDR2 SYDVKM. V lost 10 bases and J lost 1, with 13 bases in between. This CDR3 has 13 amino acids. CDR3: CATLNYRNTEAFF. CDR3 bases: TGTGCCACCCTAAACTACAGGAACACTGAAGCTTTCTTT. The complete variable domain, with remaining parts taken from reference TRBV28 and TRBJ1-1, reads DVKVTQSSRYLVKRTGEKVFLECVQDMDHENMFWYRQDPGLGLRLIYFSYDVKMKEKGDIPEGYSVSREKKERFSLILESASTNQTSMYLCATLNYRNTEAFFGQGTRLTVV.

This clonotype has a count of ten or more. The chain is built from TRBV14 and TRBJ2-6; unclear D gene. The CDR3 contains 13 residues. V gave up 8 bases and J gave up 2 bases, with 7 bases separating them. Germline V lookup: CDR1 SGHDN, CDR2 FVKESK. This CDR3 is CASARAGANVLTF. In nucleotides, the CDR3 is TGTGCCAGCGCCCGGGCTGGGGCCAACGTCCTGACTTTC.

This clonotype was seen ten or more times. The chain couples TRBV6-1 to TRBJ2-5, with 8 bases lining up with TRBD2. This CDR3 is built from 14 residues. The germline V gene has CDR1 MNHNS and CDR2 SASEGT. Trimming cost V 6 bases and J 0 bases; bases outside gene matches: 3. The CDR3 loop is CASRISGDQETQYF. CDR3 DNA sequence: TGTGCCAGCAGGATTAGCGGGGACCAAGAGACCCAGTACTTC.

This clonotype has more than one count but fewer than ten. The rearrangement links TRBV28 to TRBJ2-3; TRBD2 matches at 7 bases. Germline V CDR1 and CDR2: MDHEN, SYDVKM. V dropped 1 base and J dropped 2; count of bases not matched to a gene: 9. This CDR3 is 17 amino acids long. The CDR3 sequence: CASSLFPPSGYTDTQYF. The DNA of the CDR3 is TGTGCCAGCAGTTTATTTCCCCCTAGCGGTTACACAGATACGCAGTATTTT.

This clonotype has at least ten counts. V is TRBV3-1 and J is TRBJ2-4; a weak D match, TRBD2 (6 bases). CDR3 length: 16 residues. V lost 3 bases to trimming and J lost 2 bases, with 14 bases between them. The germline V gene has CDR1 LGHDT and CDR2 YNNKEL (reference sequence). The CDR3 is CASSQTDRTTKNIQYF. CDR3 in DNA: TGTGCCAGCAGCCAGACAGATAGGACTACCAAAAACATTCAGTACTTC. The complete variable domain, with remaining parts taken from reference TRBV3-1 and TRBJ2-4, reads DTAVSQTPKYLVTQMGNDKSIKCEQNLGHDTMYWYKQDSKKFLKIMFSYNNKELIINETVPNRFSPKSPDKAHLNLHINSLELGDSAVYFCASSQTDRTTKNIQYFGAGTRLSVL.

This clonotype was observed at least ten times. The chain recombines TRBV27 with TRBJ1-4; the D gene is possibly TRBD1 (5 bases). Germline CDR1 reads MNHEY; CDR2 reads SMNVEV (reference sequence). Trimming removed 6 bases from V and 4 bases from J, with 15 bases in between. This CDR3 region has 15 residues. The CDR3 reads CASSPVGTYNEKLFF. The CDR3 DNA reads as TGTGCCAGCAGCCCCGTTGGGACTTATAATGAAAAACTGTTTTTT.

This clonotype was observed at least ten times. This sequence joins TRBV13 and TRBJ2-5; 7 bases are shared with TRBD1. The germline CDR1 and CDR2 sequences are PRHDT and FYEKMQ (reference sequence). The CDR3 is made up of 14 amino acids. With 5 bases clipped from V and 4 bases from J, the junction kept 7 bases outside the gene matches. The DNA for the CDR3 is TGTGCCAGCAGCCGTCGAGACAGGGTAGAGACCCAGTACTTC. Its protein product is CASSRRDRVETQYF.

This clonotype has at least ten counts. The DNA of the CDR3 is TGTGCCAGCAGCCTAGCGGGGGCTAGAGATACGCAGTATTTT. This codes for CASSLAGARDTQYF. V is TRBV3-1 and J is TRBJ2-3, with 9 bases identical to TRBD2. The germline gives CDR1 LGHDT, CDR2 YNNKEL (reference sequence). The CDR3 spans 14 residues. With 4 bases clipped from V and 5 bases from J, the junction kept 4 bases outside the gene matches.

This clonotype was detected many times. The V and J genes are TRBV6-2 or TRBV6-3 and TRBJ2-1; no clear D gene. Trimming stripped 5 bases from V and 4 bases from J, with 15 bases between. Germline values: CDR1 MNHEY, CDR2 SVGEGT. This CDR3 has 15 residues. The CDR3 loop is CASSDAGPRYNEQFF. In DNA, the CDR3 is TGTGCCAGCAGTGACGCAGGCCCACGTTACAATGAGCAGTTCTTC.

This clonotype was counted many times. The J gene is TRBJ2-6, the V gene TRBV24-1; 9 bases agree with TRBD1. V trimming: 3 bases; J trimming: 0 bases; junction bases outside the gene matches: 8. The CDR3 contains 19 residues. Germline loops: CDR1 KGHDR, CDR2 SFDVKD. The CDR3 coding sequence is TGTGCCACCAGTGATCGGACAGGGGCCACCATCTCTGGGGCCAACGTCCTGACTTTC. Translation gives CATSDRTGATISGANVLTF.

As for this clonotype: This may be a read error, as it is one base from a much larger clone. This chain joins TRBV2 and TRBJ1-2, with a possible D match to TRBD1 (5 bases). The V and J ends lost 6 bases and 2 bases respectively, with 16 bases between them. CDR3 length: 15 amino acids. Germline V CDR1 and CDR2: SNHLY, FYNNEI. CDR3 loop: CASRGGRGVNYGYTF. In DNA form, the CDR3 reads TGTGCCAGCAGGGGGGGACGGGGGGTGAACTATGGCTACACCTTC.

This clonotype came up many times. The rearrangement joins TRBV10-3 to TRBJ2-7; D uncertain. Germline V CDR1 and CDR2: ENHRY, SYGVKD. The length of the CDR3 is 12 residues. V lost 4 bases, J lost 3 bases, and 7 bases lay in between. DNA of the CDR3: TGTGCCATCAGTGCACAGATCTACGAGCAGTACTTC. It is translated as CAISAQIYEQYF.

The rearrangement joins TRBV19 to TRBJ1-1, with D possibly being TRBD1 (6 bases). The CDR3 loop spans 15 amino acids. V shed 7 bases and J shed 4 bases, with 19 bases lying between them. CDR1 and CDR2 from the germline V gene are LNHDA and SQIVND (reference sequence). This chain's CDR3 is CASTYRFGTRTEAFF. For the CDR3, the DNA is TGTGCCAGTACCTACCGATTTGGGACACGCACTGAAGCTTTCTTT.

This clonotype was detected many times. This sequence joins TRBV6-5 and TRBJ2-7; 7 bases are a match to TRBD1. V was pared by 6 bases and J by 1 base, with 6 bases of the junction left unmatched. Germline V gene lookup returns CDR1 MNHEY and CDR2 SVGAGI. The CDR3 covers 14 residues. The CDR3: CASREAGGSYEQYF. The CDR3, as DNA: TGTGCCAGCAGGGAGGCAGGGGGTTCCTACGAGCAGTACTTC.

The table lists this clonotype with many counts. V gene TRBV7-3 combines with J gene TRBJ2-5, with 14 bases matching TRBD2. The germline V gene has CDR1 SGHTA and CDR2 FQGTGA. This CDR3 has 15 amino acids. V lost 9 bases, J lost 2 bases, and 5 bases stayed unmatched. This chain's CDR3 is CASNGTSGSQETQYF. CDR3 sequence (DNA): TGTGCCAGTAACGGGACTAGCGGGAGTCAAGAGACCCAGTACTTC.